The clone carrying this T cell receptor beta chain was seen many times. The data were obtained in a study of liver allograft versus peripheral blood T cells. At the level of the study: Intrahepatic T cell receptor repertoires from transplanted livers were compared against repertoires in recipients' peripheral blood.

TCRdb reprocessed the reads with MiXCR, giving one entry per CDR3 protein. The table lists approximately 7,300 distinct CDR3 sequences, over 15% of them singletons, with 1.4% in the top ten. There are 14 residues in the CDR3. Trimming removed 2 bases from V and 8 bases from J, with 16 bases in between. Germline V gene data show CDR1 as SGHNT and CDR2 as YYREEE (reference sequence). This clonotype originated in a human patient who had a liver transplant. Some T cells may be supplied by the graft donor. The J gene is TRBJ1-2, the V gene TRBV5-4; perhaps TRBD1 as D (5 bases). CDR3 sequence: CASSLLTENRGYTF. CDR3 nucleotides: TGTGCCAGCAGCTTATTGACAGAGAATAGGGGCTACACCTTC.